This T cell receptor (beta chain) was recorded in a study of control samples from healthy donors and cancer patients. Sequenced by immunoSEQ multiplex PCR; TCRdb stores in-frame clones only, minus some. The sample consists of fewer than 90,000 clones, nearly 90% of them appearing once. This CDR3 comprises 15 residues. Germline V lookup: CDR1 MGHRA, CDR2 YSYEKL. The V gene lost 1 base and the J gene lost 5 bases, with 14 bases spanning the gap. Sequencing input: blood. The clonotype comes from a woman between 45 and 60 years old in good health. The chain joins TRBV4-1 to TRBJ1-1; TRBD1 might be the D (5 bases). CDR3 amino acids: CASSQVGEGRTEAFF. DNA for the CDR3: TGCGCCAGCAGCCAAGTAGGGGAAGGGAGGACTGAAGCTTTCTTT.